Sequencing of this TCR beta chain was carried out in a study of T-cell reconstitution after alpha-beta-depleted transplantation in children. Study-level results: Several hundred expanded graft clones reportedly supplied alpha-beta T cells about two months after transplant.

CDR1 SGDLS and CDR2 YYNGEE come from the germline V gene. The V end lost 0 bases, the J end lost 3 bases, and 10 bases lay between the germline ends. The CDR3 is 15 amino acids. This clonotype was observed at least ten times. Its antigen remains unidentified. It was with unique molecular identifiers that the TCRbeta library was prepared. One entry per CDR3 protein, called by TCRdb with MiXCR from the PCR reads. Among some 300,000 distinct CDR3 sequences listed, roughly a tenth were seen once. The sequencing here drew on PBMCs, taken before TCRalphabeta/CD19-depleted stem cell transplant. The V gene is TRBV9, the J gene TRBJ2-4; a weak D match, TRBD2 (6 bases). The TCR sequence derives from a boy in the first two years of life with acute myeloid leukemia, due to receive a stem cell transplant. CDR3 nucleotides: TGTGCCAGCAGCGTAGGCCAGGGAGGCAAAAACATTCAGTACTTC. It codes for CASSVGQGGKNIQYF.